Described below is a single T cell receptor (beta chain) sequence and its context. Germline lookup yields CDR1 LNHDA and CDR2 SQIVND (reference sequence). Trimming removed 4 bases from V and 4 bases from J; junction bases left unmatched: 4. The CDR3 runs 15 residues. This sample was included in a study of blood T cell repertoires in COVID-19. The wider study: COVID-19 samples, acute and convalescent, were from the United States, Italy and Spain. Sources were T cells, B-cell-depleted T cells, or PBMCs; the material itself was cDNA or gDNA.

As processed by the authors: Reference gene primer amplification yielded estimated nucleated cell counts. Measured with immunoSEQ multiplex PCR; TCRdb has only the in-frame clones, and not every one. The V and J calls and clone size were taken over from that table, and D and trimming were inferred from the DNA. The table has over 100,000 clones, 80% to 90% seen once; the top ten hold 7% to 9%. The V call is TRBV19, the J call TRBJ2-1; 10 bases are a match to TRBD1. This TCR was recovered from a woman older than 75 with active or convalescent COVID-19. The specimen sequenced was peripheral blood. The CDR3 protein is CASSKGQGMYNEQFF. The CDR3 nucleotides are TGTGCCAGTAGTAAGGGACAGGGGATGTACAATGAGCAGTTCTTC.